Below are 31 T cell receptor beta chains sequenced from a single sample in a study of blood T cell repertoires in COVID-19. Some clones are missing from TCRdb's copy, which holds only in-frame ones; the method was immunoSEQ multiplex PCR. Here the sample spans 75,000 to 80,000 clones, roughly nine tenths being singletons. Sequencing was done on a sample of peripheral blood. These receptors originate from a human donor in a cohort sampled during active COVID-19.

This clone was counted once. V and J are TRBV7-9 and TRBJ2-7; 7 bases are a match to TRBD1. Per the germline V gene, CDR1 is SEHNR and CDR2 is FQNEAQ (reference sequence). The CDR3 is 16 residues long. J was trimmed by 3 bases and V by 4 bases; bases with no gene match: 12. This CDR3 reads CASSSTDRNPRYEQYF. In DNA form, the CDR3 reads TGTGCCAGCAGCTCCACGGACAGGAACCCCCGCTACGAGCAGTACTTC.

The chain uses TRBV15 and TRBJ1-3; D is possibly TRBD1 (6 bases). From germline, CDR1 is LNHNV and CDR2 YYDKDF (reference sequence). The CDR3 loop spans 15 amino acids. V lost 2 bases and J lost 2, with 10 bases in between. In DNA form, the CDR3 reads TGTGCCACCAGCAGAAACCCAGGGGCTGGAAACACCATATATTTT. As protein: CATSRNPGAGNTIYF.

The V and J genes are TRBV10-1 and TRBJ1-5; D unclear. Trimming pared 6 bases from V and 0 bases from J, leaving 9 bases between. CDR1 is WNHNN and CDR2 is SYGVQD in the germline V gene (reference sequence). The CDR3 contains 14 residues. CDR3 in DNA: TGCGCCAGCAGCAGACTGAATAGCAATCAGCCCCAGCATTTT. It specifies CASSRLNSNQPQHF.

V and J are TRBV30 and TRBJ1-5; a possible D gene is TRBD1 (5 bases). Between the trimmed V and J ends, which lost 2 bases and 3 bases, there was a span of 11 bases. CDR1 and CDR2 from the germline V gene are GTSNPN and SVGIG (reference sequence). The CDR3 runs to 14 residues. The CDR3, as DNA: TGTGCCTGGAGTATAGGGGCGACCAATCAGCCCCAGCATTTT. Its translation: CAWSIGATNQPQHF.

Comment on this clone: At one boundary the junction diverges from the germline segment, which might be a read error. This rearrangement joins TRBV11-2 to TRBJ2-1; 9 nucleotides match TRBD2. Germline V gene data show CDR1 as SGHAT and CDR2 as FQNNGV. The CDR3 runs to 17 residues. The CDR3 loop reads CASTLPLLAGKYNEQFF. In DNA form, the CDR3 reads TGTGCCAGCACCTTACCCCTTCTAGCGGGAAAATACAATGAGCAGTTCTTC.

This clone was detected a few times. This sequence joins TRBV2 and TRBJ1-5, with D possibly matching TRBD1 (5 bases). The CDR3 runs 15 residues. The ends were cut back, 6 bases at V and 1 base at J, with 13 bases in the middle. The germline V gene has CDR1 SNHLY and CDR2 FYNNEI. The CDR3 DNA reads as TGTGCCAGCAGAGCACAGGAGGGGAGCAATCAGCCCCAGCATTTT. It specifies CASRAQEGSNQPQHF.

This chain uses TRBV28 with TRBJ1-5; perhaps TRBD1 as D (5 bases). The germline V and J ends were trimmed by 6 bases and 3 bases, with 18 bases remaining between them. Per germline, CDR1 MDHEN and CDR2 SYDVKM. CDR3 length: 16 amino acids. In nucleotides, the CDR3 is TGTGCCAGCAGCAGGGTCTCAGGGCTCAACAATCAGCCCCAGCATTTT. Residues: CASSRVSGLNNQPQHF.

This clone was seen more than once but under ten times. The chain carries TRBV18 and TRBJ2-1; 15 nucleotides match TRBD2. V shed 6 bases and J 8 bases; nucleotides not matched to a gene: 8. The CDR3 consists of 16 residues. CDR1 and CDR2 from the germline V gene are KGHSH and LQKENI. CDR3: CASSPGTSGRSDEQFF. The CDR3 nucleotides read TGTGCCAGCTCCCCCGGGACTAGCGGGAGGAGCGATGAGCAGTTCTTC.

The chain combines TRBV28 with TRBJ2-5; the D gene is possibly TRBD1 (5 bases). V was shortened by 6 bases and J by 1 base, with 12 bases between the two germline ends. CDR1 is MDHEN and CDR2 is SYDVKM in the germline V gene. CDR3 length: 14 residues. The CDR3 region is CASRPQGSQETQYF. CDR3 coding DNA: TGTGCCAGCAGACCCCAGGGCTCCCAAGAGACCCAGTACTTC.

The chain couples TRBV7-9 to TRBJ2-3; 7 bases fit TRBD1. The germline gives CDR1 SEHNR, CDR2 FQNEAQ (reference sequence). J gave up 6 bases and V 6 bases, and 9 bases lay outside the gene matches. The CDR3 covers 14 residues. The CDR3 region is CASSTQGGSDTQYF. The CDR3 nucleotides read TGTGCCAGCAGTACCCAAGGGGGCTCGGATACGCAGTATTTT. Filled out from reference TRBV7-9 and TRBJ2-3, the complete variable domain reads DTGVSQNPRHKITKRGQNVTFRCDPISEHNRLYWYRQTLGQGPEFLTYFQNEAQLEKSRLLSDRFSAERPKGSFSTLEIQRTEQGDSAMYLCASSTQGGSDTQYFGPGTRLTVL.

J is TRBJ2-3 and V is TRBV11-3; TRBD2 agrees at 8 bases. J gave up 6 bases and V 5 bases, and 10 bases lay outside the gene matches. This CDR3 contains 15 residues. Germline V gives CDR1 SGHNT, CDR2 YENEEA. Written as DNA, the CDR3 is TGTGCCAGCAGCATCTCCGGACTAGCCCCCGATACGCAGTATTTT. This gives the protein CASSISGLAPDTQYF.

The genes are TRBV7-9 and TRBJ2-3; the match to TRBD1 covers 8 bases. Germline values: CDR1 SEHNR, CDR2 FQNEAQ (reference sequence). The CDR3 is made up of 14 amino acids. With 5 bases clipped from V and 4 bases from J, the junction kept 5 bases outside the gene matches. The CDR3 region has the DNA TGTGCCAGCAGCCTGCAGGGGGCTGCAGATACGCAGTATTTT. It encodes CASSLQGAADTQYF.

The table lists this clone with a count of one. The chain carries TRBV3-1 (or the pseudogene TRBV3-2) and TRBJ2-7; 10 bases are shared with TRBD1. This CDR3 has 15 amino acids. V shed 5 bases, J shed 6 bases, and the junction held 10 bases outside the gene matches. The germline V gene encodes CDR1 LGHDT and CDR2 YNNKEL (reference sequence). CDR3 amino acids: CASSTLPGQGTEQYF. In nucleotides, the CDR3 is TGTGCCAGCAGCACATTACCGGGACAGGGGACCGAGCAGTACTTC.

This sequence joins TRBV4-2 and TRBJ1-1; possible D gene TRBD1, 5 bases. Germline V gives CDR1 LGHNA, CDR2 YNFKEQ. The CDR3 has 13 amino acids. Trimming pared 0 bases from V and 7 bases from J, leaving 9 bases between. CDR3 sequence reads: CASSQDRVSEAFF. In DNA, the CDR3 is TGTGCCAGCAGCCAAGACAGGGTGAGTGAAGCTTTCTTT.

This clone was seen a few times. The gene calls are TRBV5-1 and TRBJ1-1; possible D gene TRBD1, 6 bases. Trimming took 0 bases from V and 1 from J, leaving 10 bases between them. The V gene's germline CDR1 is SGHRS and CDR2 YFSETQ. CDR3 length equals 15 residues. In DNA, the CDR3 is TGCGCCAGCAGCTTGGTGGGGGCTGGGAACACTGAAGCTTTCTTT. This gives the protein CASSLVGAGNTEAFF.

The J gene is TRBJ2-1, the V gene TRBV4-2, with D uncertain. Germline V gene data show CDR1 as LGHNA and CDR2 as YNFKEQ. V was cut by 0 bases and J by 4 bases, with 16 bases left in between. The CDR3 has 17 amino acids. CDR3 in DNA: TGTGCCAGCAGCCAAGAATTCTCTTCTCTAGTTTACAATGAGCAGTTCTTC. Translating it yields CASSQEFSSLVYNEQFF.

This chain connects TRBV5-1 to TRBJ2-3, with TRBD2 matching 13 bases. Germline assignment: CDR1 SGHRS and CDR2 YFSETQ. The V segment lost 1 base and the J segment 4 bases; nucleotides outside the gene matches: 3. The CDR3 loop spans 16 amino acids. In DNA form, the CDR3 reads TGCGCCAGCAGCTTGCGACTAGCGGGAGGTTCAGATACGCAGTATTTT. The encoded protein is CASSLRLAGGSDTQYF.

The chain is built from TRBV25-1 and TRBJ2-5; D possibly corresponds to TRBD1 (7 bases). The CDR3 consists of 17 residues. Germline CDR1 is MGHDK and CDR2 is SYGVNS. Trimming pared 2 bases from V and 2 bases from J, leaving 18 bases between. The CDR3 DNA reads TGTGCCAGCAGTGAACCCCGTGCCAGGGGGGAACAAGAGACCCAGTACTTC. It encodes CASSEPRARGEQETQYF.

CDR3 coding DNA: TGCGCCAGCAGCCAACTGTCAGGGGACACAGATACGCAGTATTTT. It yields the protein CASSQLSGDTDTQYF. The chain is built from TRBV4-1 and TRBJ2-3; tentative D call: TRBD1 (6 bases). V was trimmed by 2 bases and J by 2 bases, leaving 11 bases between them. The CDR3 totals 15 residues. Germline assignment: CDR1 MGHRA and CDR2 YSYEKL.

The chain joins TRBV25-1 to TRBJ1-6; D gene ambiguous. Per germline, CDR1 MGHDK and CDR2 SYGVNS. Between the trimmed V and J ends, which lost 3 bases and 15 bases, there was a span of 9 bases. CDR3 size: 11 residues. The chain's CDR3 is CASSDSPSLHF. The CDR3 nucleotides are TGTGCCAGCAGTGACAGTCCCAGCCTCCACTTT. The variable domain in full, completed from reference TRBV25-1 and TRBJ1-6, reads EADIYQTPRYLVIGTGKKITLECSQTMGHDKMYWYQQDPGMELHLIHYSYGVNSTEKGDLSSESTVSRIRTEHFPLTLESARPSHTSQYLCASSDSPSLHFGNGTRLTVT.

The chain combines TRBV29-1 with TRBJ1-2, with a tentative D call TRBD1 (6 bases). This CDR3 is 13 amino acids long. With 5 bases removed from V and 5 bases from J, the gap between germline ends came to 15 bases. Germline V CDR1 and CDR2: SQVTM, ANQGSEA. The CDR3, as DNA: TGCAGCGTTTACCAGGGAGGGGGATATGGCTACACCTTC. This gives the protein CSVYQGGGYGYTF.

The chain recombines TRBV7-3 with TRBJ1-2; D perhaps matches TRBD1 (6 bases). Germline loops: CDR1 SGHTA, CDR2 FQGTGA. The V gene lost 5 bases and the J gene lost 7 bases, with 17 bases spanning the gap. There are 14 residues in the CDR3. This chain's CDR3 is CASSGEGVSGGYTF. CDR3 DNA sequence: TGTGCCAGCAGCGGGGAGGGGGTATCCGGTGGCTACACCTTC.

The chain couples TRBV6-5 to TRBJ2-7, with a weak D call TRBD1 (6 bases). Trimming removed 11 bases at V and 2 bases at J, with 16 bases between. The CDR3 contains 13 residues. Germline CDR1 reads MNHEY; CDR2 reads SVGAGI. The CDR3 nucleotides read TGTGCCTCTCGCCCTAGGGGGACCTACGAGCAGTACTTC. Translated: CASRPRGTYEQYF.

The V gene is TRBV5-1, the J gene TRBJ2-7, with 8 nucleotides matching TRBD2. The CDR3 has 15 residues. Germline V gives CDR1 SGHRS, CDR2 YFSETQ. V lost 4 bases to trimming and J lost 3 bases; unmatched junction nucleotides: 9. CDR3 in amino acids: CASSPGLGGVYEQYF. In DNA form, the CDR3 reads TGCGCCAGCAGCCCGGGACTAGGAGGAGTCTACGAGCAGTACTTC.

The rearrangement uses TRBV29-1 and TRBJ1-1, with 8 bases lining up with TRBD1. After removal of 1 base from V and 5 bases from J, the junction contained 3 bases not matched to a gene. This CDR3 spans 13 amino acids. Per the germline V gene, CDR1 is SQVTM and CDR2 is ANQGSEA. CDR3 sequence reads: CSVEAGGWTEAFF. The CDR3 DNA follows: TGCAGCGTTGAAGCAGGGGGCTGGACTGAAGCTTTCTTT.

The chain couples TRBV27 to TRBJ1-2; D is undetermined. The V end lost 5 bases, the J end lost 0 bases, and 7 bases lay between the germline ends. Germline V gene data show CDR1 as MNHEY and CDR2 as SMNVEV (reference sequence). The CDR3 totals 13 residues. The CDR3 DNA sequence: TGTGCCAGCAGTATTGGAGCTAACTATGGCTACACCTTC. Translated: CASSIGANYGYTF.

This clone was observed once. As DNA, the CDR3 is TGTGCCAGCAGCCAATCCCTTAGCAATCAGCCCCAGCATTTT. Its protein product is CASSQSLSNQPQHF. This chain uses TRBV3-1 (or the pseudogene TRBV3-2) with TRBJ1-5; the D is unclear. V gave up 2 bases and J gave up 0 bases, with 5 bases separating them. The CDR3 sequence is 14 residues long. Germline CDR1 and CDR2: LGHDT and YNNKEL (reference sequence).

The V call is TRBV12-5, the J call TRBJ1-4; tentatively, D is TRBD1 (6 bases). Trimming removed 0 bases from V and 4 bases from J, with 12 bases in between. This CDR3 spans 16 amino acids. Germline V gene sequence: CDR1 LGHNT, CDR2 FRNRAP. Here the CDR3 DNA reads TGTGCTAGTGGTTTGGTACCGCCAGGGGTTAATGAAAAACTGTTTTTT. It encodes CASGLVPPGVNEKLFF.

This clone has a single count. J is TRBJ2-5 and V is TRBV11-2; 8 positions agree with TRBD1. CDR1 SGHAT and CDR2 FQNNGV come from the germline V gene. This CDR3 has 15 residues. Unmatched junction bases numbered 6, after V lost 0 bases and J lost 6 bases. The CDR3 here is CASSLEGQVLQTQYF. In DNA, the CDR3 is TGTGCCAGCAGCTTAGAGGGACAGGTTTTACAGACCCAGTACTTC.

This chain uses TRBV3-1 (or the pseudogene TRBV3-2) with TRBJ2-1; TRBD2 aligns across 10 bases. V lost 2 bases to trimming and J lost 0 bases; unmatched junction nucleotides: 16. The germline V gene has CDR1 LGHDT and CDR2 YNNKEL (reference sequence). This CDR3 spans 21 amino acids. The CDR3 DNA reads as TGTGCCAGCAGCCAATCCGCGTGGGGTAGCGGGGGGACGAGCTCCTACAATGAGCAGTTCTTC. It translates to CASSQSAWGSGGTSSYNEQFF.

V gene TRBV5-1 combines with J gene TRBJ2-7; TRBD1 matches at 7 bases. The CDR3 extends over 14 amino acids. The trim removed 0 bases at V and 3 bases at J, leaving 3 bases unmatched. Germline loops: CDR1 SGHRS, CDR2 YFSETQ. This CDR3 is CASSLGQGVYEQYF. The CDR3 nucleotides are TGCGCCAGCAGCTTGGGACAGGGCGTCTACGAGCAGTACTTC.